This TCR beta chain originates from a study of blood T cells in healthy people across ages (dated by TCRdb to between 2015 and 2017). In the study overall: In model experiments, roughly one uniquely barcoded TCR beta cDNA molecule per two T cells was captured by template switching. The study measured age-related changes in TCR beta repertoire diversity using deep sequencing normalized with unique cDNA molecular identifiers. Four age groups were formed from the donors: young (average approximately 15 years), middle-aged (around 39), aged (around 68) and long-lived (about 80). To avoid experimental bias, donors of different ages were randomly spread across the sequencing lanes. For two donors (one aged 18 to 29 and one aged 80 or older), the study analyzed two additional independent replicas of 1 million unique cDNA reads from the same blood draw.

On this clonotype itself: There is no known antigen for this receptor. Qualities for individual bases were not recorded, and no much larger clone is one base off.

Study-level results and caveats: Observed TCR beta diversity per million T cells fell roughly linearly with age, and a significant reduction was already apparent by age roughly 41. Estimates of total diversity from one million sequenced T cells were regarded as lower bounds and underestimates. Donor CMV infection status was unknown, potentially confounding age-related changes in expanded clonotypes. Conclusive comparison of naive and antigen-experienced compartments was prevented by the profiling of bulk unsorted PBMCs. There was a strong correlation between observed TCR beta diversity and the percentage of naive T cells measured by flow cytometry. Compared with the aged group, the long-lived group had more naive CD4+ T cells, fewer expanded clones and increased TCR diversity, suggesting age selection.

Systemically healthy Caucasian individuals from Russia, 35 to 40 in total and aged roughly 6 to 100 years, were included as donors. Each donor gave roughly 9 milliliters of peripheral blood, drawn into EDTA-treated Vacutainer tubes. Ficoll-Paque density-gradient centrifugation was used to isolate PBMCs, with at least 6.5 million per sample. Total RNA was extracted from PBMCs with Trizol reagent, with at least 6 micrograms obtained per sample. For every donor, flow cytometry on a PBMC aliquot measured the percentage of naive CD45RAhigh/CD27high T cells. The protocol used for the library was 5' RACE. TCRdb names Illumina HiSeq 2500 as the instrument used. The second PCR ran for roughly 7 to 11 cycles and used a J-beta primer mix along with a sample-barcoded 5' primer. A template-switch 5' adaptor carrying 12 random nucleotides introduced a unique molecular identifier onto each TCR beta cDNA molecule. At least 2.5 million CDR3-containing paired-end reads were obtained from each sample. First-strand cDNA was synthesized from all RNA with the Mint cDNA synthesis kit, primed by a TRBC-specific oligonucleotide. After uracil-DNA glycosylase treatment, a first 18-cycle PCR used universal primers M1SS and BC2_uni_R on all cDNA. Under the source paper's analysis protocol: Each sample was normalized by randomly selecting 1 million high-quality reads, each carrying a distinct molecular identifier. Reads sharing molecular identifiers were discarded rather than binned into consensus sequences. CDR3 identification, clonotype clustering and error correction used MiTCR with a Q25 quality threshold and the strictest error-elimination algorithm. A nonparametric unseen species model with Euler transformation was used to estimate a lower bound on total TCR beta diversity. TCRdb itself trimmed the public reads at Q25 with fastp, ran MiXCR and retained productive beta chains. Entries that share a CDR3 protein sequence are merged under the most common genes and DNA. TCRdb's processing, not the authors', yielded these V and J calls. Recorded for this sample are under 800,000 distinct CDR3 sequences; 35% to 45% of them occurred a single time. The ten biggest clones cover 20% to 25% of the sample.

The germline V gene (reference sequence) provides CDR1 LGHDT and CDR2 YNNKEL. Trimming takes 4 bases from V and 1 base from J, and the germline ends sit 14 bases apart. The CDR3 starts with the cysteine, ends with the phenylalanine, and has 15 residues. Just CDR3 DNA is preserved here, 45 bases in frame from base 1. The TCR comes from a woman aged 55-69 years in good health. The chain uses TRBV3-1 and TRBJ2-7; TRBD1 is perhaps the D gene, given 5 matching bases. The material sequenced was blood. For the CDR3, the sequence is CASSRSQGSSYEQYF. The base sequence is TGTGCCAGCAGCCGTTCCCAGGGTAGTTCCTACGAGCAGTACTTC.